These 4 T cell receptor beta chains originate from one sample sequenced in a study of blood T cell repertoires in COVID-19. Here immunoSEQ multiplex PCR was the method, and the copy in TCRdb shows in-frame clones only, minus some. Among roughly 110,000 clones listed, 80% to 85% were seen once. Source material: peripheral blood. The receptors originated from an older woman with acute or convalescent COVID-19.

A few counts support this clone. CDR3 sequence reads: CASSLRSTVSGSRSYNEQFF. CDR3 DNA: TGTGCCAGCAGTTTAAGGTCCACGGTAAGCGGGAGCCGTTCCTACAATGAGCAGTTCTTC. The chain carries TRBV28 and TRBJ2-1; 8 nucleotides line up with TRBD2. In germline, CDR1 is MDHEN, CDR2 SYDVKM. The CDR3 spans 20 residues. The ends lost 2 bases at V and 1 base at J; junction bases unmatched: 16.

The V gene is TRBV29-1, the J gene TRBJ2-3; possibly TRBD2 for D (6 bases). The CDR3 has 12 residues. CDR1 SQVTM and CDR2 ANQGSEA come from the germline V gene. Trimming removed 7 bases at V and 6 bases at J, with 14 bases between. CDR3 amino acids: CSALTSGDTQYF. CDR3 in DNA: TGCAGCGCCCTGACAAGCGGGGATACGCAGTATTTT.

This chain links TRBV18 with TRBJ2-7; the match to TRBD1 covers 7 bases. The V segment lost 3 bases and the J segment 1 base; nucleotides outside the gene matches: 9. The CDR3 length is 16 residues. From germline, CDR1 is KGHSH and CDR2 LQKENI. CDR3: CASSPKGPGGSYEQYF. As DNA, the CDR3 is TGTGCCAGCTCACCCAAAGGTCCAGGGGGATCCTACGAGCAGTACTTC.

V and J are TRBV9 and TRBJ2-7; D remains ambiguous. The CDR3 has 14 residues. Looked up from germline, CDR1 is SGDLS and CDR2 is YYNGEE. V shed 1 base and J shed 5 bases, with 13 bases lying between them. The CDR3 nucleotides read TGTGCCAGCAGCGTAACCCCTCTCAGCGACGAGCAGTACTTC. Its translation: CASSVTPLSDEQYF.